Each of the 13 T cell receptor beta chains below was sequenced from the same sample in a study of T-cell reconstitution after alpha-beta-depleted transplantation in children. It was with unique molecular identifiers that the TCRbeta library was prepared. TCRdb re-derived calls from the PCR reads in MiXCR, one entry per CDR3 protein. The data hold roughly 420,000 distinct CDR3 sequences, with roughly 15% observed a single time. Sequences were derived from PBMCs, mostly from graft donor cells, sampled 360 days after TCRalphabeta/CD19-depleted stem cell transplant. The receptors were gathered from a boy in the first two years of life who had a stem cell transplant for Wiskott-Aldrich syndrome, so the T cells may come from the graft donor.

This clonotype was observed a few times. This rearrangement joins TRBV4-3 to TRBJ2-5; 11 positions match TRBD1. The CDR3 runs to 15 residues. V trimming: 4 bases; J trimming: 5 bases; junction bases outside the gene matches: 6. Germline V gives CDR1 LGHNA, CDR2 YSLEER. CDR3 coding DNA: TGCGCCAGCAGCCCTGGACAGGGGGCGGCGGAGACCCAGTACTTC. It encodes CASSPGQGAAETQYF.

This chain connects TRBV29-1 to TRBJ2-7; D uncertain. The CDR3 loop spans 11 amino acids. Germline V gene lookup returns CDR1 SQVTM and CDR2 ANQGSEA. V shed 6 bases and J shed 6 bases, with 12 bases lying between them. Here the CDR3 reads CSVASHSEQYF. The CDR3 nucleotides read TGCAGCGTAGCCTCCCACAGCGAGCAGTACTTC.

Only a few counts were recorded for this clonotype. The chain links TRBV11-2 to TRBJ2-1; TRBD2 agrees at 8 bases. The CDR3 is 20 amino acids. J gave up 2 bases and V 2 bases, and 17 bases lay outside the gene matches. Germline V gene lookup returns CDR1 SGHAT and CDR2 FQNNGV. The DNA for the CDR3 is TGTGCCAGCAGCTTATATCGATCAGCGGGAGAGGTTGGGGCCTACAATGAGCAGTTCTTC. Protein product: CASSLYRSAGEVGAYNEQFF.

This clonotype was found a few times. This sequence joins TRBV19 and TRBJ2-1, with 9 bases lining up with TRBD2. V lost 1 base and J lost 4; bases outside the gene matches: 5. The CDR3 runs 16 residues. Looked up from germline, CDR1 is LNHDA and CDR2 is SQIVND (reference sequence). CDR3 coding DNA: TGTGCCAGTAGTATAGGTGGCGGGAGGGTTTACAATGAGCAGTTCTTC. Its protein product is CASSIGGGRVYNEQFF.

This clonotype was counted between two and nine times. V is TRBV29-1 and J is TRBJ2-6; the D is unclear. V lost 5 bases, J lost 0 bases, and 5 bases lay in between. There are 13 residues in the CDR3. The V gene's germline CDR1 is SQVTM and CDR2 ANQGSEA. In DNA, the CDR3 is TGCAGCGTTATGTCCTCTGGGGCCAACGTCCTGACTTTC. Protein product: CSVMSSGANVLTF.

This clonotype has more than one count but fewer than ten. V is TRBV29-1 and J is TRBJ2-7, with 7 nucleotides matching TRBD2. CDR1 is SQVTM, CDR2 ANQGSEA, per germline. The CDR3 covers 14 residues. V was pared by 3 bases and J by 2 bases, with 7 bases of the junction left unmatched. The CDR3 loop is CSVDGGRWTYEQYF. CDR3 nucleotides: TGCAGCGTTGACGGGGGGAGATGGACCTACGAGCAGTACTTC.

This clonotype was observed a handful of times. The V call is TRBV5-1, the J call TRBJ2-3; possible D gene TRBD1, 6 bases. The length of the CDR3 is 16 residues. The V gene's germline CDR1 is SGHRS and CDR2 YFSETQ. Trimming shortened V by 0 bases and J by 1 base, and 12 bases separated the two germline ends. CDR3 protein: CASSLAARQGTDTQYF. CDR3 nucleotides: TGCGCCAGCAGCTTGGCCGCGCGACAGGGCACAGATACGCAGTATTTT. The complete variable domain, with remaining parts taken from reference TRBV5-1 and TRBJ2-3, reads KAGVTQTPRYLIKTRGQQVTLSCSPISGHRSVSWYQQTPGQGLQFLFEYFSETQRNKGNFPGRFSGRQFSNSRSEMNVSTLELGDSALYLCASSLAARQGTDTQYFGPGTRLTVL.

The sample holds many counts of this clonotype. At one boundary the junction diverges from the germline segment, which might be a read error. The V and J genes are TRBV5-1 and TRBJ2-3; the D is unclear. The germline V gene encodes CDR1 SGHRS and CDR2 YFSETQ. The CDR3 consists of 15 residues. The CDR3 loop reads CASSLVAVSTDTQYF. Written as DNA, the CDR3 is TGTGCCAGCAGCTTAGTTGCGGTTTCCACAGATACGCAGTATTTT.

V usage is TRBV29-1 and J usage is TRBJ2-2, with 10 bases matching TRBD1. Germline V gene sequence: CDR1 SQVTM, CDR2 ANQGSEA. Trimming at V came to 6 bases and at J to 5 bases, leaving 6 bases not matched to a gene. The CDR3 runs to 14 residues. The DNA of the CDR3 is TGCAGCGTCTCCGGGACAGGGGATACCGGGGAGCTGTTTTTT. It codes for CSVSGTGDTGELFF.

The chain employs TRBV7-2 and TRBJ2-3; 9 bases line up with TRBD2. CDR1 is SGHTA, CDR2 FQGNSA, per germline. V shed 1 base, J shed 4 bases, and the junction held 6 bases outside the gene matches. The CDR3 covers 16 residues. CDR3 amino acids: CASSLGTGLAADTQYF. The CDR3 DNA is TGTGCCAGCAGCTTAGGAACGGGACTAGCCGCAGATACGCAGTATTTT.

This clonotype was detected a few times. The chain is built from TRBV12-3 or TRBV12-4 and TRBJ2-7, with 9 bases aligning to TRBD1. The ends lost 5 bases at V and 4 bases at J; junction bases unmatched: 9. This CDR3 has 15 amino acids. The CDR3 loop reads CASSPTGTGMYEQYF. CDR3 DNA: TGTGCCAGCAGTCCGACCGGGACAGGGATGTACGAGCAGTACTTC.

Many counts were recorded for this clonotype. This chain joins TRBV13 and TRBJ1-2; D possibly corresponds to TRBD1 (6 bases). Germline CDR1 is PRHDT and CDR2 is FYEKMQ (reference sequence). The CDR3 loop spans 13 amino acids. Trimming removed 5 bases at V and 2 bases at J, with 9 bases between. The chain's CDR3 is CASSHDRNYGYTF. Here the CDR3 DNA reads TGTGCCAGCAGCCACGACAGGAACTATGGCTACACCTTC.

In this sample, this clonotype turned up a few times. This chain joins TRBV6-1 and TRBJ1-2, with D hard to call. Germline CDR1 is MNHNS and CDR2 is SASEGT. The V end was cut by 2 bases, the J end by 4 bases, with 8 bases between. The CDR3 is made up of 13 amino acids. The CDR3 region is CASSEQNLYGYTF. Written as DNA, the CDR3 is TGTGCCAGCAGTGAACAGAACCTCTATGGCTACACCTTC.